The next 22 T cell receptor beta chains were all read from a single sample in a study of T-cell reconstitution after alpha-beta-depleted transplantation in children. Unique molecular identifiers were incorporated into the prepared TCRbeta library. TCRdb itself ran the PCR reads through MiXCR, one entry per CDR3 protein. The sample has 500,000 or so distinct CDR3 sequences, about 30% seen once; the top ten hold 2% to 3%. The starting material was PBMCs from the stem cell graft donor, obtained from the stem cell graft. The receptors shown here come from a human donor who donated a stem cell graft to a child with aplastic anemia.

There are a few counts of this clonotype. J is TRBJ1-2 and V is TRBV20-1; D is possibly TRBD1 (6 bases). This CDR3 is built from 13 residues. Trimming pared 6 bases from V and 0 bases from J, leaving 11 bases between. Looked up from germline, CDR1 is DFQATT and CDR2 is SNEGSKA (reference sequence). The CDR3 bases are TGCAGTGCGGATACAGGGACTAACTATGGCTACACCTTC. It translates to CSADTGTNYGYTF.

CDR3 in amino acids: CSVVLAGQLWEQYF. In nucleotides, the CDR3 is TGCAGCGTTGTCCTAGCGGGTCAACTGTGGGAGCAGTACTTC. The chain employs TRBV29-1 and TRBJ2-7; 8 bases are a match to TRBD2. The CDR3 loop spans 14 amino acids. Germline V gene sequence: CDR1 SQVTM, CDR2 ANQGSEA. V lost 4 bases to trimming and J lost 7 bases; unmatched junction nucleotides: 12.

In its sample, this clonotype was seen a few times. The CDR3 DNA is TGTGCCAGCAGTGGGGAGTTCACCTACAATGAGCAGTTCTTC. Its protein is CASSGEFTYNEQFF. The chain recombines TRBV6-1 with TRBJ2-1, with D maybe TRBD2 (5 bases). Germline V gene lookup returns CDR1 MNHNS and CDR2 SASEGT. The V end lost 4 bases, the J end lost 2 bases, and 9 bases lay between the germline ends. This CDR3 is 14 amino acids long.

The rearrangement joins TRBV20-1 to TRBJ2-1; TRBD2 matches at 14 bases. Germline V gene data show CDR1 as DFQATT and CDR2 as SNEGSKA (reference sequence). The CDR3 totals 16 residues. Germline trimming cut 5 bases from V and 0 bases from J; bases unmatched to any gene: 3. CDR3 residues: CSAGGTSGSSYNEQFF. CDR3 coding DNA: TGCAGTGCTGGCGGGACTAGCGGGAGCTCCTACAATGAGCAGTTCTTC.

The V and J genes are TRBV28 and TRBJ2-2; 11 bases match TRBD2. The V gene end was trimmed by 4 bases and the J gene end by 7 bases; junction bases not matched to a gene: 5. Germline-derived CDR1 and CDR2 are MDHEN and SYDVKM. The CDR3 has 15 amino acids. CDR3 bases: TGTGCCAGCAGTTCCGGGACTAGCGGTGGCGGGGAGCTGTTTTTT. Encoded protein: CASSSGTSGGGELFF.

This clonotype was detected only a few times. The chain combines TRBV12-3 or TRBV12-4 with TRBJ2-1; D possibly corresponds to TRBD2 (5 bases). Trimming removed 5 bases from V and 4 bases from J, with 15 bases in between. The CDR3 covers 15 residues. The CDR3 region has the DNA TGTGCCAGCAGTCCGTCTAACCCGGGGTACAATGAGCAGTTCTTC. Translation gives CASSPSNPGYNEQFF.

This clonotype has just a few counts. This chain links TRBV6-4 with TRBJ2-1, with a tentative D call TRBD2 (5 bases). CDR1 is MRHNA, CDR2 SNTAGT, per germline. This CDR3 has 16 amino acids. V lost 5 bases, J lost 0 bases, and 14 bases lay in between. The DNA of the CDR3 is TGTGCCAGCAGTCCTCTAGGAGAGGGCTCCTACAATGAGCAGTTCTTC. This codes for CASSPLGEGSYNEQFF.

The V call is TRBV18, the J call TRBJ2-1; 13 nucleotides agree with TRBD2. CDR1 KGHSH and CDR2 LQKENI come from the germline V gene. Trimming removed 5 bases from V and 4 bases from J; junction bases left unmatched: 2. This CDR3 is built from 15 residues. Here the CDR3 reads CASSATSGRYNEQFF. DNA of the CDR3: TGTGCCAGCTCAGCGACTAGCGGGAGGTACAATGAGCAGTTCTTC. The full variable domain, its missing parts supplied by reference TRBV18 and TRBJ2-1, is NAGVMQNPRHLVRRRGQEARLRCSPMKGHSHVYWYRQLPEEGLKFMVYLQKENIIDESGMPKERFSAEFPKEGPSILRIQQVVRGDSAAYFCASSATSGRYNEQFFGPGTRLTVL.

This clonotype was picked up a small number of times. In DNA form, the CDR3 reads TGCGCCAGCAGCCCAGCGGGAGTCTTGTCGAACACCGGGGAGCTGTTTTTT. Translated: CASSPAGVLSNTGELFF. This chain joins TRBV4-3 and TRBJ2-2, with 8 bases identical to TRBD2. The V gene's germline CDR1 is LGHNA and CDR2 YSLEER. V dropped 4 bases and J dropped 0; count of bases not matched to a gene: 7. The CDR3 spans 17 residues.

This clonotype was observed a few times. The genes are TRBV6-5 and TRBJ2-7; the match to TRBD1 covers 9 bases. Germline loops: CDR1 MNHEY, CDR2 SVGAGI. The CDR3 runs to 16 residues. V trimming: 4 bases; J trimming: 3 bases; junction bases outside the gene matches: 10. In nucleotides, the CDR3 is TGTGCCAGCAGTTCCTCCTTCTGGGACAGGGTCTACGAGCAGTACTTC. It encodes CASSSSFWDRVYEQYF.

The table lists this clonotype with a few counts. The chain carries TRBV7-2 and TRBJ2-7; weak D call: TRBD2 (6 bases). Germline V lookup: CDR1 SGHTA, CDR2 FQGNSA. This CDR3 contains 13 residues. V was clipped by 7 bases and J by 2 bases, with 12 bases between them. This CDR3 is CASKFSGAYEQYF. DNA for the CDR3: TGTGCCAGCAAGTTTTCGGGGGCCTACGAGCAGTACTTC.

This sequence joins TRBV5-1 and TRBJ1-1; weak D call: TRBD1 (6 bases). V was trimmed by 3 bases and J by 3 bases, leaving 24 bases between them. CDR3 size: 18 residues. The germline CDR1 and CDR2 sequences are SGHRS and YFSETQ. The CDR3 sequence is CASSSLRPGTSTDTEAFF. DNA of the CDR3: TGCGCCAGCAGCTCTCTGCGTCCCGGGACAAGTACGGACACTGAAGCTTTCTTT.

The J gene is TRBJ2-3, the V gene TRBV24-1; 8 nucleotides align to TRBD1. V trimming: 4 bases; J trimming: 5 bases; junction bases outside the gene matches: 7. Per germline, CDR1 KGHDR and CDR2 SFDVKD. The CDR3 has 15 amino acids. The CDR3 sequence is CATSDLGQGGDTQYF. The DNA for the CDR3 is TGTGCCACCAGTGACTTAGGACAGGGAGGAGATACGCAGTATTTT.

This clonotype was seen more than once but under ten times. The chain couples TRBV18 to TRBJ2-1; TRBD1 matches at 7 bases. There are 16 residues in the CDR3. After removal of 0 bases from V and 1 base from J, the junction contained 3 bases not matched to a gene. Germline V gene lookup returns CDR1 KGHSH and CDR2 LQKENI. This CDR3 is CASSPPTGLSYNEQFF. In DNA, the CDR3 is TGTGCCAGCTCACCACCGACAGGGTTATCCTACAATGAGCAGTTCTTC.

This sequence joins TRBV16 and TRBJ1-2; D gene uncertain. The CDR3 extends over 12 amino acids. Germline CDR1 is KGHSY and CDR2 is FQNENV. Trimming left V 2 bases short and J 6 bases short, with 7 bases between. Here the CDR3 reads CASSQRRHGYTF. The CDR3 nucleotides read TGTGCCAGCAGCCAACGGCGTCATGGCTACACCTTC. Combining the CDR3 with reference TRBV16 and TRBJ1-2 gives the whole variable domain GEEVAQTPKHLVRGEGQKAKLYCAPIKGHSYVFWYQQVLKNEFKFLISFQNENVFDETGMPKERFSAKCLPNSPCSLEIQATKLEDSAVYFCASSQRRHGYTFGSGTRLTVV.

The genes are TRBV25-1 and TRBJ2-5, with TRBD2 matching 10 bases. Germline trimming cut 5 bases from V and 1 base from J; bases unmatched to any gene: 4. Germline-derived CDR1 and CDR2 are MGHDK and SYGVNS. The CDR3 runs to 15 residues. The DNA of the CDR3 is TGTGCCAGCAGTAAGGTAGCGGGGGGCCAAGAGACCCAGTACTTC. It yields the protein CASSKVAGGQETQYF.

The chain is built from TRBV6-1 and TRBJ1-3, with D hard to call. The CDR3 covers 15 residues. Germline V CDR1 and CDR2: MNHNS, SASEGT. The V and J ends lost 1 base and 0 bases respectively, with 7 bases between them. The CDR3 DNA reads as TGTGCCAGCAGTGAAGGTCACACCTCTGGAAACACCATATATTTT. Amino acid sequence: CASSEGHTSGNTIYF.

The chain uses TRBV20-1 and TRBJ1-5, with D maybe TRBD1 (5 bases). This CDR3 has 14 amino acids. Germline V gene lookup returns CDR1 DFQATT and CDR2 SNEGSKA (reference sequence). V shed 0 bases and J shed 6 bases, with 12 bases lying between them. DNA for the CDR3: TGCAGTGCTAGAGAGGCCAGGGAGGGTCAGCCCCAGCATTTT. Its protein is CSAREAREGQPQHF.

The genes are TRBV5-4 and TRBJ2-7; 16 bases are a match to TRBD2. Germline loops: CDR1 SGHNT, CDR2 YYREEE (reference sequence). J gave up 2 bases and V 2 bases, and 19 bases lay outside the gene matches. The CDR3 is 22 amino acids. The CDR3 DNA is TGTGCCAGCAGCTTTTCCAACCTTAGCCCGGGACTAGCGGGAGGGCCCCCCTACGAGCAGTACGTC. Protein product: CASSFSNLSPGLAGGPPYEQYV.

This rearrangement joins TRBV6-2 or TRBV6-3 to TRBJ2-6; D gene uncertain. Germline loops: CDR1 MNHEY, CDR2 SVGEGT. The CDR3 is 13 residues long. V was shortened by 6 bases and J by 2 bases, with 5 bases between the two germline ends. CDR3 DNA sequence: TGTGCCAGCAGACTGGCTGGGGCCAACGTCCTGACTTTC. It yields the protein CASRLAGANVLTF.

This rearrangement joins TRBV7-9 to TRBJ2-7; weak D call: TRBD1 (6 bases). The CDR3 loop spans 16 amino acids. V gave up 0 bases and J gave up 2 bases, with 14 bases separating them. The germline CDR1 and CDR2 sequences are SEHNR and FQNEAQ (reference sequence). In DNA, the CDR3 is TGTGCCAGCAGCTTAGCCGGGACACGTGGCCCCTACGAGCAGTACGTC. Translated: CASSLAGTRGPYEQYV.

The V and J genes are TRBV28 and TRBJ1-2; 8 bases align to TRBD1. Per germline, CDR1 MDHEN and CDR2 SYDVKM. The junction had 18 bases not matched to a gene; V was cut back by 3 bases and J by 6 bases. CDR3 length: 18 amino acids. CDR3 protein: CASSFMRGRGLVGNGYTF. The CDR3 DNA is TGTGCCAGCAGTTTTATGAGGGGCAGGGGGCTCGTTGGGAATGGCTACACCTTC.